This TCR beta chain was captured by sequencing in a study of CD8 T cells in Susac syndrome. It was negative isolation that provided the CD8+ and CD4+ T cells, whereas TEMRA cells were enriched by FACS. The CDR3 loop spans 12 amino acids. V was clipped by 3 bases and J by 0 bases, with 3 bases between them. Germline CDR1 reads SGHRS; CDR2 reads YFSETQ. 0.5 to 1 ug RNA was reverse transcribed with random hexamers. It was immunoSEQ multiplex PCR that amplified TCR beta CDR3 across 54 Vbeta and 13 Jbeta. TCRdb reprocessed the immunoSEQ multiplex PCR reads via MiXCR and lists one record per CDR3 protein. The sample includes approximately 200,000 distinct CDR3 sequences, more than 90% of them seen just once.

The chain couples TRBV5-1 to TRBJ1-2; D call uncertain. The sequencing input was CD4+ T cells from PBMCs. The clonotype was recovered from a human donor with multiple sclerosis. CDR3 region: CASSYTNYGYTF. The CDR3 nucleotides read TGCGCCAGCAGCTACACTAACTATGGCTACACCTTC. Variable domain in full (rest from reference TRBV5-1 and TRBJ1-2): KAGVTQTPRYLIKTRGQQVTLSCSPISGHRSVSWYQQTPGQGLQFLFEYFSETQRNKGNFPGRFSGRQFSNSRSEMNVSTLELGDSALYLCASSYTNYGYTFGSGTRLTVV.